This T cell receptor beta chain was obtained from a study of T-cell reconstitution after alpha-beta-depleted transplantation in children. During its preparation, the TCRbeta library received unique molecular identifiers. Each CDR3 protein gets one entry after TCRdb re-called the PCR reads with MiXCR. The data show roughly 170,000 distinct CDR3 sequences, 6.5% to 7.5% seen once. This CDR3 is built from 17 residues. CDR1 and CDR2 (germline): SGHAT, FQNNGV. V gave up 0 bases and J gave up 6 bases, with 19 bases separating them. This rearrangement joins TRBV11-2 to TRBJ2-3; D perhaps matches TRBD1 (6 bases). The sample here was PBMCs from the stem cell graft donor, taken from the stem cell graft. The source of this sequence is a human donor who donated a stem cell graft to a child with Wiskott-Aldrich syndrome. This CDR3 reads CASSLDLGWGPVDTQYF. CDR3 nucleotide sequence: TGTGCCAGCAGCTTAGATCTAGGGTGGGGGCCGGTGGATACGCAGTATTTT.